Below are 19 T cell receptor beta chains sequenced from a single sample in a study of cytomegalovirus exposure and HLA in healthy donors. Produced via immunoSEQ multiplex PCR; TCRdb's table is partial and in-frame only. The table lists around 150,000 clones, 89% of them singletons. Sequenced material: PBMCs. Receptor source: a man aged 18 to 29 in good health and CMV-seropositive.

The V gene is TRBV19, the J gene TRBJ2-2; 9 bases align to TRBD1. Looked up from germline, CDR1 is LNHDA and CDR2 is SQIVND (reference sequence). The CDR3 totals 15 residues. After removal of 7 bases from V and 3 bases from J, the junction contained 6 bases not matched to a gene. CDR3: CASTPGQGYTGELFF. CDR3 nucleotide sequence: TGTGCCAGTACCCCCGGACAGGGGTACACCGGGGAGCTGTTTTTT.

This chain links TRBV6-6 with TRBJ2-1; 11 nucleotides match TRBD2. The V gene end was trimmed by 2 bases and the J gene end by 8 bases; junction bases not matched to a gene: 2. Germline V CDR1 and CDR2: MNHNY, SVGAGI (reference sequence). The CDR3 length is 14 residues. CDR3 protein: CASSYTSGSHEQFF. CDR3 DNA: TGTGCCAGCAGTTACACTAGCGGGAGCCATGAGCAGTTCTTC.

The chain links TRBV2 to TRBJ1-5; D remains unclear. The CDR3 runs to 13 residues. The germline V gene has CDR1 SNHLY and CDR2 FYNNEI. Trimming shortened V by 4 bases and J by 4 bases, and 8 bases separated the two germline ends. CDR3 DNA sequence: TGTGCCAGCAGTGTCGGGTTAAATCAGCCCCAGCATTTT. Translating it yields CASSVGLNQPQHF.

The count of this clone is one. CDR3 amino acids: CASTEQGGLGIETQYF. CDR3 in DNA: TGCGCCAGCACGGAACAAGGGGGTTTGGGTATAGAGACCCAGTACTTC. V gene TRBV5-1 combines with J gene TRBJ2-5, with D tentatively TRBD1 (6 bases). The CDR3 spans 16 residues. V was trimmed by 6 bases and J by 4 bases, leaving 22 bases between them. Per germline, CDR1 SGHRS and CDR2 YFSETQ.

The chain has TRBV11-2 and TRBJ2-5; D might be TRBD2 (5 bases). The V end was cut by 0 bases, the J end by 6 bases, with 11 bases between. The CDR3 has 14 amino acids. Germline V CDR1 and CDR2: SGHAT, FQNNGV. The CDR3 reads CASSLEGSGKTQYF. The CDR3 bases are TGTGCCAGCAGCTTAGAAGGTTCCGGGAAGACCCAGTACTTC.

The chain couples TRBV7-9 to TRBJ1-5; TRBD1 might be the D (6 bases). The V gene's germline CDR1 is SEHNR and CDR2 FQNEAQ (reference sequence). V dropped 3 bases and J dropped 4 bases, with 19 bases sitting between them. This CDR3 contains 17 residues. The DNA of the CDR3 is TGTGCCAGCAGCTTCGGGGAACAGGGTATTGGGAATCAGCCCCAGCATTTT. Amino acids: CASSFGEQGIGNQPQHF.

J is TRBJ2-1 and V is TRBV9; possible D gene TRBD2, 5 bases. V was shortened by 0 bases and J by 10 bases, with 17 bases between the two germline ends. The CDR3 totals 15 residues. Germline CDR1 and CDR2: SGDLS and YYNGEE. The CDR3 loop reads CASSVDSADRREQFF. The CDR3, as DNA: TGTGCCAGCAGCGTAGATAGCGCCGACCGTCGGGAGCAGTTCTTC.

The J gene is TRBJ1-5, the V gene TRBV6-1; 8 bases line up with TRBD1. V was pared by 3 bases and J by 2 bases, with 3 bases of the junction left unmatched. The CDR3 is made up of 15 amino acids. From germline, CDR1 is MNHNS and CDR2 SASEGT. CDR3 DNA sequence: TGTGCCAGCAGTGAGGACAGGGTAGGCAATCAGCCCCAGCATTTT. Translated, it gives CASSEDRVGNQPQHF.

The chain couples TRBV4-1 to TRBJ2-1; 9 nucleotides align to TRBD2. The V and J ends lost 5 bases and 5 bases, in that order; junction bases with no gene match: 4. The CDR3 length is 14 residues. Germline assignment: CDR1 MGHRA and CDR2 YSYEKL. The CDR3 reads CASSVRLADNEQFF. In nucleotides, the CDR3 is TGCGCCAGCAGCGTGAGACTAGCGGACAATGAGCAGTTCTTC.

The chain carries TRBV5-4 and TRBJ2-7; 12 nucleotides agree with TRBD2. The CDR3 runs 14 residues. CDR1 is SGHNT and CDR2 is YYREEE in the germline V gene (reference sequence). V lost 4 bases and J lost 3; bases outside the gene matches: 2. The CDR3 nucleotides read TGTGCCAGCAGCATGGGACTAGCGGGCTACGAGCAGTACTTC. This sequence encodes CASSMGLAGYEQYF.

V usage is TRBV6-5 and J usage is TRBJ1-2; D might be TRBD1 (6 bases). The germline gives CDR1 MNHEY, CDR2 SVGAGI. The V end lost 0 bases, the J end lost 5 bases, and 13 bases lay between the germline ends. The CDR3 contains 15 residues. CDR3 bases: TGTGCCAGCAGTTACTCCGAGGGGGGGTATTATGGCTACACCTTC. It yields the protein CASSYSEGGYYGYTF.

The V call is TRBV19, the J call TRBJ2-3; D perhaps matches TRBD2 (6 bases). The CDR3 consists of 11 residues. Germline V gene lookup returns CDR1 LNHDA and CDR2 SQIVND (reference sequence). With 10 bases removed from V and 1 base from J, the gap between germline ends came to 6 bases. The CDR3 protein is CATSGTDTQYF. CDR3 bases: TGTGCCACTAGCGGCACAGATACGCAGTATTTT.

J is TRBJ1-3 and V is TRBV27; TRBD1 matches at 7 bases. Germline V gene lookup returns CDR1 MNHEY and CDR2 SMNVEV (reference sequence). The length of the CDR3 is 19 residues. V lost 5 bases to trimming and J lost 0 bases; unmatched junction nucleotides: 16. The CDR3 sequence is CASSTLLPGQSFSGNTIYF. CDR3 sequence (DNA): TGTGCCAGCAGTACCCTGCTTCCGGGACAGTCTTTCTCTGGAAACACCATATATTTT.

The chain carries TRBV14 and TRBJ2-4; D possibly corresponds to TRBD1 (5 bases). Germline values: CDR1 SGHDN, CDR2 FVKESK. V lost 1 base, J lost 1 base, and 11 bases lay in between. The CDR3 length is 16 residues. DNA for the CDR3: TGTGCCAGCAGCCAAGTATTGGGGCCCGCCAAAAACATTCAGTACTTC. Its translation: CASSQVLGPAKNIQYF.

The V call is TRBV15, the J call TRBJ1-5; D is possibly TRBD1 (6 bases). Germline CDR1 is LNHNV and CDR2 is YYDKDF (reference sequence). This CDR3 is 16 amino acids long. V shed 3 bases and J shed 7 bases, with 19 bases lying between them. The DNA for the CDR3 is TGTGCCACCAGCAGGGGCGGGGGGCACGTAGGACAGCCCCAGCATTTT. Its protein is CATSRGGGHVGQPQHF. Combining the CDR3 with reference TRBV15 and TRBJ1-5 gives the whole variable domain DAMVIQNPRYQVTQFGKPVTLSCSQTLNHNVMYWYQQKSSQAPKLLFHYYDKDFNNEADTPDNFQSRRPNTSFCFLDIRSPGLGDTAMYLCATSRGGGHVGQPQHFGDGTRLSIL.

The rearrangement joins TRBV5-1 to TRBJ1-1; D call uncertain. This CDR3 contains 15 residues. Looked up from germline, CDR1 is SGHRS and CDR2 is YFSETQ. V was trimmed by 0 bases and J by 3 bases, leaving 12 bases between them. CDR3: CASSLGESGDTEAFF. DNA of the CDR3: TGCGCCAGCAGCTTGGGCGAAAGCGGGGACACTGAAGCTTTCTTT.

The CDR3 DNA reads TGTGCCAGCAGCCTCCCGGGGGAAGATACGCAGTATTTT. This translates into CASSLPGEDTQYF. The rearrangement uses TRBV7-3 and TRBJ2-3, with D maybe TRBD2 (6 bases). V was trimmed by 5 bases and J by 5 bases, leaving 11 bases between them. This CDR3 spans 13 amino acids. CDR1 is SGHTA, CDR2 FQGTGA, per germline.

The V and J genes are TRBV5-6 and TRBJ1-2; possibly TRBD1 for D (5 bases). The germline CDR1 and CDR2 sequences are SGHDT and YYEEEE. Trimming removed 4 bases from V and 4 bases from J, with 11 bases in between. The CDR3 loop spans 13 amino acids. The CDR3 region has the DNA TGTGCCAGCAGCAGGGGAAGGAGCTATGGCTACACCTTC. This encodes CASSRGRSYGYTF. Drawing the rest from reference TRBV5-6 and TRBJ1-2, the complete variable domain is DAGVTQSPTHLIKTRGQQVTLRCSPKSGHDTVSWYQQALGQGPQFIFQYYEEEERQRGNFPDRFSGHQFPNYSSELNVNALLLGDSALYLCASSRGRSYGYTFGSGTRLTVV.

The chain uses TRBV2 and TRBJ1-4; D is ambiguous. There are 13 residues in the CDR3. V was trimmed by 5 bases and J by 0 bases, leaving 4 bases between them. Germline CDR1 and CDR2: SNHLY and FYNNEI. CDR3 region: CASSFSTNEKLFF. CDR3 nucleotide sequence: TGTGCCAGCAGTTTCTCAACTAATGAAAAACTGTTTTTT.